A single sample is the source of the 13 T cell receptor beta chains below, sequenced in a study of cytomegalovirus exposure and HLA in healthy donors. PCR employed 60 Vbeta and 13 Jbeta primers. Assay: immunoSEQ multiplex PCR; the TCRdb copy retains only in-frame clones and omits some. The table records about 93,000 clones, less than 80% of them present only once. Sequencing used PBMCs. The receptors come from a boy between 10 and 17 years old in good health and CMV-seropositive.

The gene calls are TRBV5-1 and TRBJ2-1; 11 bases are shared with TRBD1. Trimming removed 5 bases from V and 5 bases from J; junction bases left unmatched: 3. This CDR3 comprises 14 residues. Germline V gene sequence: CDR1 SGHRS, CDR2 YFSETQ. CDR3 region: CASRRDRGDNEQFF. CDR3 nucleotide sequence: TGCGCCAGCAGGCGGGACAGGGGGGACAATGAGCAGTTCTTC.

This chain connects TRBV7-3 to TRBJ2-5; 8 nucleotides align to TRBD2. The CDR3 consists of 13 residues. Germline V CDR1 and CDR2: SGHTA, FQGTGA. Trimming at V came to 4 bases and at J to 4 bases, leaving 2 bases not matched to a gene. DNA for the CDR3: TGTGCCAGCAGCTGGGCGGGGGGAGAGACCCAGTACTTC. Its translation is CASSWAGGETQYF.

The V call is TRBV5-6, the J call TRBJ2-1; 12 bases align to TRBD2. Germline trimming cut 1 base from V and 12 bases from J; bases unmatched to any gene: 11. The length of the CDR3 is 16 residues. CDR1 and CDR2 (germline): SGHDT, YYEEEE. CDR3 nucleotides: TGTGCCAGCAGCTTGTTTTTGGCTAGCGGGAGGGATTGGCAGTTCTTC. It translates to CASSLFLASGRDWQFF.

This clone was detected once. This chain's CDR3 is CASSSSGGIRTDTQYF. The CDR3 DNA sequence: TGCGCCAGCAGCTCCTCCGGGGGTATTCGCACAGATACGCAGTATTTT. J is TRBJ2-3 and V is TRBV5-1; TRBD2 is a possible D gene (6 bases). V shed 3 bases and J shed 1 base, with 15 bases lying between them. Germline CDR1 SGHRS, CDR2 YFSETQ. This CDR3 is 16 amino acids long.

In its sample, this clone was seen a few times. The DNA of the CDR3 is TGTGCCAGCAGCTTGATGGGAGTTGGTAGCACAGATACGCAGTATTTT. Translation gives CASSLMGVGSTDTQYF. This sequence joins TRBV5-6 and TRBJ2-3; the D gene is possibly TRBD2 (5 bases). This CDR3 contains 16 residues. Trimming took off 1 base at V and 0 bases at J, with 12 bases between the two ends. Looked up from germline, CDR1 is SGHDT and CDR2 is YYEEEE.

This clone was counted only a few times. The chain has TRBV5-1 and TRBJ2-7; D is undetermined. Germline CDR1 SGHRS, CDR2 YFSETQ. The CDR3 covers 14 residues. V was cut by 3 bases and J by 5 bases, with 15 bases left in between. CDR3 amino acids: CASSSASTRNEQYF. The CDR3, as DNA: TGCGCCAGCAGCTCCGCTTCAACGCGGAACGAGCAGTACTTC.

The chain is built from TRBV12-5 and TRBJ1-2; no reliable D call. V was shortened by 5 bases and J by 2 bases, with 12 bases between the two germline ends. This CDR3 has 14 residues. The V gene's germline CDR1 is LGHNT and CDR2 FRNRAP. The CDR3 nucleotides read TGTGCTAGTGGTCCAAGCTCGGGGAACTATGGCTACACCTTC. This sequence encodes CASGPSSGNYGYTF.

The rearrangement links TRBV10-2 to TRBJ2-1; 8 bases are shared with TRBD2. The V gene end was trimmed by 7 bases and the J gene end by 5 bases; junction bases not matched to a gene: 7. This CDR3 region has 14 residues. CDR1 and CDR2 from the germline V gene are WSHSY and SAAADI. The CDR3 coding sequence is TGCGCCAGCACACAACTAGCGGAAAACAATGAGCAGTTCTTC. This sequence encodes CASTQLAENNEQFF.

The V gene is TRBV6-4, the J gene TRBJ2-3; a weak D match, TRBD1 (5 bases). Germline lookup yields CDR1 MRHNA and CDR2 SNTAGT. The CDR3 consists of 14 residues. V was clipped by 4 bases and J by 3 bases, with 11 bases between them. The CDR3, as DNA: TGTGCCAGCAGTGTAGAAGGGGCGACAGATACGCAGTATTTT. This codes for CASSVEGATDTQYF.

The chain has TRBV6-5 and TRBJ1-2, with unresolved D. The V gene's germline CDR1 is MNHEY and CDR2 SVGAGI. V lost 6 bases to trimming and J lost 8 bases, with 13 bases between them. This CDR3 comprises 12 residues. The DNA for the CDR3 is TGTGCCAGCAGATCCTCAATTGAGGGCTACACCTTC. Residues: CASRSSIEGYTF.

The chain has TRBV9 and TRBJ2-2; D is perhaps TRBD1 (7 bases). Germline loops: CDR1 SGDLS, CDR2 YYNGEE. The V gene lost 0 bases and the J gene lost 3 bases, with 12 bases spanning the gap. The CDR3 runs 16 residues. The CDR3 protein is CASSVVRGADTGELFF. The CDR3 DNA reads TGTGCCAGCAGCGTAGTCAGGGGGGCGGACACCGGGGAGCTGTTTTTT.

The chain employs TRBV5-1 and TRBJ2-5; 9 nucleotides line up with TRBD1. The ends lost 0 bases at V and 4 bases at J; junction bases unmatched: 1. Germline CDR1 SGHRS, CDR2 YFSETQ. The CDR3 loop spans 14 amino acids. The CDR3 DNA reads TGCGCCAGCAGCTTGGACAGGGGGCGAGAGACCCAGTACTTC. This codes for CASSLDRGRETQYF.

This chain joins TRBV6-5 and TRBJ1-3; D remains unclear. V was trimmed by 5 bases and J by 4 bases, leaving 12 bases between them. The V gene's germline CDR1 is MNHEY and CDR2 SVGAGI. This CDR3 is built from 14 residues. The CDR3 loop is CASSRGGQGNTIYF. The DNA of the CDR3 is TGTGCCAGCAGTCGAGGAGGGCAAGGAAACACCATATATTTT.